The sequence of this TCR beta chain was determined in a study of CD8 T cells in ankylosing spondylitis. The authors made TCR beta libraries by quantitative 5'-RACE with molecular barcodes. TCRdb independently ran MiXCR on the 5' RACE reads; one entry per CDR3 protein. The sample includes approximately 300,000 distinct CDR3 sequences, roughly 8% of them seen just once. Concerning this clonotype itself: Its antigen remains unidentified.

Study observations and caveats: A TCR beta motif of several highly homologous variants appeared characteristic of ankylosing spondylitis blood. The clones that were linked to disease were reported to be significantly enriched in matched synovial fluid samples from ankylosing spondylitis patients. A number of the motif variants had already been described in reactive arthritis synovial fluid and blood. In peripheral blood, disease-linked CD8+ clones occurred at relatively low frequencies.

Germline V gives CDR1 SGHTA, CDR2 FQGNSA. The length of the CDR3 is 15 residues. V shed 2 bases and J 3 bases; nucleotides not matched to a gene: 6. This clonotype was sampled from a male donor with ankylosing spondylitis. The rearrangement joins TRBV7-2 to TRBJ1-2, with TRBD1 matching 7 bases. What was sequenced was blood, either unsorted or a sorted T cell fraction (not recorded which). CDR3 in amino acids: CASSLPGTDYYGYTF. Here the CDR3 DNA reads TGTGCCAGCAGCTTACCGGGGACAGACTACTATGGCTACACCTTC.